The rows below give T cell receptor beta chains drawn from one sample of a study of shared clonotypes between healthy human individuals. Assay: immunoSEQ multiplex PCR; the TCRdb copy retains only in-frame clones and omits some. This sample has 2 million or so clones, with 85% to 95% found just once. The sample taken for sequencing was naive CD4+ T cells sorted from blood. The source of these receptors is a man aged 18-30 years in good health. Both conserved end residues are part of each CDR3. The D gene is left open where the match is weak. Clone size is shown for a subset of rows, as once, few, many or a class of expanded clone.

v_gene,abundance,j_gene,d_gene,CDR3aa,CDR3nt
TRBV9,NA,TRBJ2-2,TRBD2,CASSDRLAGGAGELFF,TGTGCCAGCAGCGACCGACTAGCGGGAGGAGCCGGGGAGCTGTTTTTT
TRBV2,NA,TRBJ2-1,NA,CASSDWGFNEQFF,TGTGCCAGCAGTGACTGGGGTTTCAATGAGCAGTTCTTC
TRBV6-6,NA,TRBJ2-5,NA,CASSEAALRRETQYF,TGTGCCAGCAGTGAGGCGGCCCTCAGACGAGAGACCCAGTACTTC
TRBV10-3,NA,TRBJ1-2,NA,CAISDKGVGYGYTF,TGTGCCATCAGTGACAAAGGGGTTGGCTATGGCTACACCTTC
TRBV7-9,NA,TRBJ1-1,NA,CASSLVARGNTEAFF,TGTGCCAGCAGCTTAGTGGCCAGGGGGAACACTGAAGCTTTCTTT
TRBV11-2,once,TRBJ2-5,NA,CASSRVWTAEVTQYF,TGTGCCAGCAGTCGAGTCTGGACAGCGGAGGTGACCCAGTACTTC
TRBV10-3,NA,TRBJ2-4,TRBD1,CAISESGTGSNIQYF,TGTGCCATCAGTGAGTCGGGGACAGGGTCCAACATTCAGTACTTC
TRBV6-1,once,TRBJ1-4,TRBD1,CASSEAPLQGFKEKLFF,TGTGCCAGCAGTGAAGCGCCTCTACAGGGGTTCAAGGAAAAACTGTTTTTT
TRBV29-1,once,TRBJ2-3,NA,CSVRRGTSTDTQYF,TGCAGCGTTCGAAGAGGGACTAGCACAGATACGCAGTATTTT
TRBV10-2,NA,TRBJ2-7,NA,CASSESVTRSSYEQYF,TGCGCCAGCAGTGAGTCGGTGACGAGGAGCTCCTACGAGCAGTACTTC
TRBV6-6,NA,TRBJ2-2,NA,CASSPSGRAGELFF,TGTGCCAGCAGTCCGTCGGGGCGAGCCGGGGAGCTGTTTTTT
TRBV5-1,NA,TRBJ2-5,NA,CASSSGPTAGETQYF,TGCGCCAGCAGCTCTGGACCCACCGCCGGAGAGACCCAGTACTTC
TRBV5-4,NA,TRBJ2-5,TRBD1,CASSSGTGGGQETQYF,TGTGCCAGCAGCTCCGGGACAGGGGGCGGTCAAGAGACCCAGTACTTC
TRBV11-3,NA,TRBJ1-1,NA,CASSLGAGSTEAFF,TGTGCCAGCAGCTTAGGGGCCGGGAGCACTGAAGCTTTCTTT
TRBV29-1,NA,TRBJ2-7,TRBD1,CSVGGSGGRTLAEQYF,TGCAGCGTTGGAGGGTCAGGGGGTCGGACGTTGGCCGAGCAGTACTTC
TRBV9,NA,TRBJ2-3,TRBD2,CASSLLGLAGVSTDTQYF,TGTGCCAGCAGCCTCCTGGGACTAGCGGGGGTGAGCACAGATACGCAGTATTTT
TRBV2,few,TRBJ2-7,NA,CASSFTAYEQYF,TGTGCCAGCAGTTTTACAGCCTACGAGCAGTACTTC
TRBV19,NA,TRBJ1-5,NA,CASRPPGHQPQHF,TGTGCCAGTAGGCCCCCCGGACATCAGCCCCAGCATTTT
TRBV18,NA,TRBJ2-5,NA,CASSPELQETQYF,TGTGCCAGCTCACCCGAGCTACAAGAGACCCAGTACTTC
TRBV6-5,NA,TRBJ2-3,NA,CASRRLQGSGDTQYF,TGTGCCAGCAGACGACTTCAGGGTTCAGGAGATACGCAGTATTTT
TRBV5-1,NA,TRBJ2-5,TRBD1,CASSIRTGGAETQYF,TGCGCCAGCAGCATCCGGACAGGGGGAGCAGAGACCCAGTACTTC
TRBV18,NA,TRBJ2-7,NA,CASSLTRDYEQYF,TGTGCCAGCTCACTTACCCGGGACTACGAGCAGTACTTC
TRBV4-1,NA,TRBJ2-2,NA,CASSQGSSLLGLFF,TGCGCCAGCAGCCAGGGGTCATCCCTACTCGGGCTGTTTTTT
TRBV7-2,NA,TRBJ1-3,NA,CASSLEGTRGNTIYF,TGTGCCAGCAGCTTAGAAGGGACCCGAGGAAACACCATATATTTT
TRBV27,NA,TRBJ2-5,NA,CASSLYRHQETQYF,TGTGCCAGCAGTTTATACAGACACCAAGAGACCCAGTACTTC
TRBV6-4,NA,TRBJ1-5,NA,CASSDENYSNQPQHF,TGTGCCAGCAGTGACGAGAATTATAGCAATCAGCCCCAGCATTTT
TRBV2,NA,TRBJ1-6,NA,CASSDPGFAKGYNSPLHF,TGTGCCAGCAGTGACCCGGGTTTCGCCAAGGGCTATAATTCACCCCTCCACTTT
TRBV30,NA,TRBJ2-7,NA,CAWSTSRGGEQYF,TGTGCCTGGAGTACCTCCAGGGGCGGCGAGCAGTACTTC
TRBV4-1,NA,TRBJ2-4,TRBD2,CASSQALETSDRRMLTKNIQYF,TGCGCCAGCAGCCAAGCCCTGGAGACTAGCGATCGGAGGATGCTGACCAAAAACATTCAGTACTTC
TRBV11-2,NA,TRBJ2-1,NA,CASSLIGGDYNEQFF,TGTGCCAGCAGCTTAATAGGGGGGGACTACAATGAGCAGTTCTTC
TRBV6-5,once,TRBJ1-1,TRBD1,CASKEGARTEAFF,TGTGCCAGCAAAGAGGGGGCGCGAACTGAAGCTTTCTTT
TRBV5-1,few,TRBJ2-5,NA,CASRAEGEETQYF,TGCGCCAGCAGGGCCGAGGGTGAGGAAACCCAGTACTTC
TRBV5-4,NA,TRBJ1-2,TRBD1,CASSYRDSLYGYTF,TGTGCCAGCAGCTATAGGGACAGCCTTTATGGCTACACCTTC
TRBV7-2,NA,TRBJ2-7,NA,CASSFGPVSYEQYF,TGTGCCAGCAGCTTCGGACCGGTCTCCTACGAGCAGTACTTC
TRBV4-1,NA,TRBJ2-3,TRBD1,CASSQADRAYTDTQYF,TGCGCCAGCAGCCAAGCGGACAGGGCCTACACAGATACGCAGTATTTT
TRBV12-5,NA,TRBJ2-2,NA,CASGLSTDRAGELFF,TGTGCTAGTGGTTTGTCAACGGACCGGGCCGGGGAGCTGTTTTTT
TRBV6-5,NA,TRBJ2-3,TRBD2,CASGRTSGRTDTQYF,TGTGCCAGCGGCCGGACTAGCGGGAGAACAGATACGCAGTATTTT
TRBV2,once,TRBJ1-6,NA,CASRDSPNSPLHF,TGTGCCAGCAGGGACAGCCCTAATTCACCCCTCCACTTT
TRBV19,NA,TRBJ2-5,NA,CASSPDRLGGETQYF,TGTGCCAGTAGCCCGGACAGACTCGGGGGAGAGACCCAGTACTTC
TRBV2,NA,TRBJ2-1,NA,CASSNAPTVNEQFF,TGTGCCAGCAGTAACGCCCCGACAGTAAATGAGCAGTTCTTC
TRBV5-6,NA,TRBJ2-5,NA,CASSPRSGGRGETQYF,TGTGCCAGCAGCCCCAGATCCGGGGGGCGAGGGGAGACCCAGTACTTC